Given below is one T cell receptor beta chain in context. Its antigen is not yet known. No much larger clone is present one base from it, and per-base qualities are unavailable. The sample is drawn from a study of shared clonotypes between healthy human individuals (TCRdb year 2020). Looking at the study overall: Three men and two women, aged 18 to 49 years, made up the cohort. For each donor, three plates each were used for CD4 naive and CD4 memory, two plates were used for CD8 naive, and one plate was used for CD8 memory. To estimate repertoire size and how much clonotype sharing occurs between individuals, the study deeply sequenced the blood TCR repertoires of several healthy adults. Libraries were prepared and TCR repertoires were sequenced by different laboratories using diverse techniques, in order to increase sequencing depth and limit assay-specific biases. Each donor's leukapheresis produced roughly between roughly 0.85 and 9.5 billion PBMCs. General findings and caveats noted by the study authors: Larger estimated clonotype richness was generally found for naive subsets than for memory subsets. Sharing across a few donors was observed for approximately 5% of naive CD4, about 3.2% of naive CD8, 2% to 2.5% of memory CD4, and about 0.4% of memory CD8 clonotypes. Rarefaction of sorted-subset datasets indicated incomplete sequencing despite the large sequencing depth. Compared with non-shared clonotypes, the clonotypes found in all four sorted-subset donors had higher generation probabilities. Sampling was restricted to blood, and TCR repertoires in tissue are likely to differ from TCR repertoires in blood. The small number of donors limited the genetic and exposure-history diversity represented. Based on pairwise subsampling, the degree of clonotype sharing among donors was expected to be affected by sequencing depth.

CD8 naive samples were obtained by positive selection for CCR7 among CD45RO-negative cells, yielding a CD45RA+CCR7+ population from which TemRA cells were excluded. The donors were healthy, HIV-negative adults who had no recently reported acute infections or vaccinations. Only Caucasian adults living in Nashville, Tennessee, USA were represented among the donors. Blood was obtained by leukapheresis, after which PBMCs were separated by Ficoll-Histopaque density gradient centrifugation and cryopreserved in liquid nitrogen vapor phase. Analytical flow cytometry was used to check the purity and quantity of every magnetically sorted T cell population. From each sorted fraction, genomic DNA was isolated and quantified by UV absorbance on a Nanodrop 2000c. Using the deep immunoSEQ assay, TCR CDR3 regions were amplified from genomic DNA by multiplex PCR. For each cell subset, the extracted genomic DNA was distributed evenly across all wells of several immunoSEQ 96-well plates, and each plate served as one replicate. For sorted subsets, approximately 210 ng genomic DNA, equal to 30,000 or so T cell genomes, was loaded into each replicate PCR. The purified libraries were quantified using a Qubit 3.0 fluorometer, sized with a Bioanalyzer 2100, and then quantified again using the KAPA Library Quantification kit. Each immunoSEQ 96-well plate was sequenced on its own single-read 150-cycle Illumina NextSeq 550 flow cell. As for the original processing: Because the immunoSEQ output included only junctional sequences and no quality scores, the filtering could not be the same as the filtering used for full-length reads. Sequences were annotated with PyIR, a Python wrapper for IgBLAST v1.9, using IMGT germline references to assign V/J genes and CDR3. Any read was removed if the V/J assignment was weak (E-value above 1e-6), the CDR3 was missing, or the read contained stop codons, out-of-frame junctions, or ambiguous translated residues. V3J clonotypes were defined as sequences sharing an identical inferred V gene, J gene, and CDR3 amino acid sequence. Percentage overlap between repertoires was calculated by dividing the number of shared unique clonotypes by the size of the smaller repertoire. RTK rarefaction, the Chao1 estimator, and Recon v2.1 estimates of unobserved clonotypes were used to assess repertoire richness. For all TCRbeta clonotypes obtained by the gDNA method from a few donors, generation probabilities were computed with OLGA. TCRdb took this table from immuneACCESS and kept in-frame rearrangements with V and J called. Such tables lack part of the clones; where checked against another copy, unresolved V genes explain under half of the gap, and the rest is unexplained. V and J calls and clone size are copied from that table; D and trimming were computed from the DNA. The sample has 2 million to 2.5 million clones on record, 85% to 95% of them singletons. The ten largest make up around 1.7% of the sample.

The CDR3, cysteine through phenylalanine, is 18 amino acids long. Only the CDR3 DNA stays, 54 bases, in frame from base 1. The germline V end is reduced by 5 bases and the J end by 0 bases; junction bases left unmatched: 9. In the germline V gene, CDR1 corresponds to KGHSH and CDR2 to LQKENI. Here the chain combines TRBV18 and TRBJ1-4; 10 bases in between match TRBD1. The specimen was naive CD8+ T cells from PBMCs. This sample's cell subset or site label indicates: CD45RA+CCR7+. The source is a man younger than 30 in good health. Some clones in this sample may be carry-over from other donors' samples. The CDR3 is CASSVRDRGRTTNEKLFF. The DNA sequence is given as TGTGCCAGCTCAGTGCGGGACAGGGGACGGACAACTAATGAAAAACTGTTTTTT.